The TCR beta chain described here comes from a study of T cells in Graves' hyperthyroidism and ophthalmopathy. General study results and limits: Most thyroid clonotypes expanded above 0.001 were also detected in blood. A 13 V-J signature model discriminated ophthalmopathy versus stable hyperthyroidism.

The CDR3 is 17 residues long. The V end was cut by 6 bases, the J end by 4 bases, with 24 bases between. Per germline, CDR1 MNHEY and CDR2 SVGAGI. At least ten counts were recorded for this clonotype. Antigen specificity is unknown. Regions amplified from RNA transcripts were the TCR beta CDR3 regions. RT-PCR in the first round (using the HTBI primer set) targeted the TCR CDR3. A single record per CDR3 protein comes from TCRdb applying MiXCR to the multiplex PCR reads. Among 450,000 to 550,000 distinct CDR3 sequences, roughly a quarter were seen once, and the ten largest hold over 9%. Patients with ophthalmopathy all had a Clinical Activity Score of at least 3, a NOSPECS grade of at least 4 and duration under 3 months. Criteria for exclusion of patients were uncontrolled infection, other autoimmune disease, pregnancy or lactation.

Sequencing used blood. This TCR was sampled from a woman aged 30 to 39 with Graves' ophthalmopathy. The V and J genes are TRBV6-5 and TRBJ1-2; no firm D call. The chain's CDR3 is CASRLQKGQTGFYGYTF. The DNA for the CDR3 is TGTGCCAGCAGATTACAAAAAGGCCAGACCGGATTCTATGGCTACACCTTC.